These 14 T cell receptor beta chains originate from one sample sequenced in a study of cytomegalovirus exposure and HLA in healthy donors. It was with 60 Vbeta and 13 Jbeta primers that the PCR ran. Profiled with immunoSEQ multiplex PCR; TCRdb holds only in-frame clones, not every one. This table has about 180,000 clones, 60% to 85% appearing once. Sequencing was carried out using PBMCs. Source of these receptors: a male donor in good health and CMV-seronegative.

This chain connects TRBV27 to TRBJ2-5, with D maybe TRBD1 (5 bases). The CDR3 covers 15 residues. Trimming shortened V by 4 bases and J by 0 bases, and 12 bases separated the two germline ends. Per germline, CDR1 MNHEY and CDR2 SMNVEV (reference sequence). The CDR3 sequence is CASSSLMGHQETQYF. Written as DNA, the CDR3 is TGTGCCAGCAGTTCATTAATGGGGCACCAAGAGACCCAGTACTTC.

CDR3 DNA sequence: TGTGCCAGCAGCGGTCGGGTGGGAGAAGGATACGAGCAGTACTTC. Translated: CASSGRVGEGYEQYF. The V call is TRBV7-2, the J call TRBJ2-7; weak D call: TRBD2 (5 bases). The CDR3 extends over 15 amino acids. Germline assignment: CDR1 SGHTA and CDR2 FQGNSA. Trimming took off 5 bases at V and 4 bases at J, with 18 bases between the two ends.

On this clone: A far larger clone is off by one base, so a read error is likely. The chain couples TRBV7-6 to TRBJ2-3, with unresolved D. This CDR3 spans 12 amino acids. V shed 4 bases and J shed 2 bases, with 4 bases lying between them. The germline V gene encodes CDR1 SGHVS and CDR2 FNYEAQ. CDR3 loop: CASSSFTDTQYF. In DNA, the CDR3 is TGTGCCAGCAGCTCCTTCACAGATACGCAGTATTTT.

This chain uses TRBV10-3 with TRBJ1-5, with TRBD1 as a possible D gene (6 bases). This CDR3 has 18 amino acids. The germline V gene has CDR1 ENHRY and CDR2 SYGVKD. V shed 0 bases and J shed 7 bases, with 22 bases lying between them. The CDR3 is CAISESIQGMGAGQPQHF. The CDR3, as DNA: TGTGCCATCAGTGAGTCAATCCAAGGGATGGGGGCAGGACAGCCCCAGCATTTT.

The CDR3 sequence is CASSLPRGSYEQYF. Here the CDR3 DNA reads TGTGCCAGCAGTTTACCAAGAGGGTCCTACGAGCAGTACTTC. The chain joins TRBV28 to TRBJ2-5, with D perhaps TRBD2 (5 bases). The closer fit of TRBJ2-7 to the DNA end suggests the J call may be wrong. This CDR3 is built from 14 residues. The germline gives CDR1 MDHEN, CDR2 SYDVKM.

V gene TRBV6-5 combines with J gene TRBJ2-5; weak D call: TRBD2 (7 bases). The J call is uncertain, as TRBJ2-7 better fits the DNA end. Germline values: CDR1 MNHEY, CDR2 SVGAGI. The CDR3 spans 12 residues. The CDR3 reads CASRGAHYEQYF. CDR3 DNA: TGTGCCAGCCGGGGGGCGCACTACGAGCAGTACTTC.

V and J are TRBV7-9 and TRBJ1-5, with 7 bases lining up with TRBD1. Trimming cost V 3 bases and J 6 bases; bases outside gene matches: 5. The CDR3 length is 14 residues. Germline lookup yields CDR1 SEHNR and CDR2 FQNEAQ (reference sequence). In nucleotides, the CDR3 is TGTGCCAGCAGCTTCCCAACAGGGGTTCAGCCCCAGCATTTT. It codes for CASSFPTGVQPQHF. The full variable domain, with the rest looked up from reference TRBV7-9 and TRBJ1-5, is DTGVSQNPRHKITKRGQNVTFRCDPISEHNRLYWYRQTLGQGPEFLTYFQNEAQLEKSRLLSDRFSAERPKGSFSTLEIQRTEQGDSAMYLCASSFPTGVQPQHFGDGTRLSIL.

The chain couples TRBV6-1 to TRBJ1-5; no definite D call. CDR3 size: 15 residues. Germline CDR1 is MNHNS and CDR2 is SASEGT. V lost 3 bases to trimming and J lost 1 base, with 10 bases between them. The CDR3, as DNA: TGTGCCAGCAGTGACGGACTCTGGAGCAATCAGCCCCAGCATTTT. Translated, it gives CASSDGLWSNQPQHF.

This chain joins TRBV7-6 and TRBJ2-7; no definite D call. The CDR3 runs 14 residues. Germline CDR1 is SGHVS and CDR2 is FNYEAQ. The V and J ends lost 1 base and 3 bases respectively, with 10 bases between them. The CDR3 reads CASSLERLGYEQYF. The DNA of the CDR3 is TGTGCCAGCAGCTTAGAAAGGCTAGGCTACGAGCAGTACTTC.

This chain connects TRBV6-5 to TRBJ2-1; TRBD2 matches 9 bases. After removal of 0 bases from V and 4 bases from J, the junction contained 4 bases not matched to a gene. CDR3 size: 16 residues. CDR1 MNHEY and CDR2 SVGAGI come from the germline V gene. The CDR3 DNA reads TGTGCCAGCAGTTACTCCCCGAGCGGGGGGTACAATGAGCAGTTCTTC. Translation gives CASSYSPSGGYNEQFF.

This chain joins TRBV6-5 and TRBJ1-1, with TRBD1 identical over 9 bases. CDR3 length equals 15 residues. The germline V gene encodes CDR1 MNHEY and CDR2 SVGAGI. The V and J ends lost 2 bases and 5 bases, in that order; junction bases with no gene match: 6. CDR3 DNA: TGTGCCAGCAGTTACCCTACAGGGGGCCGAACTGAAGCTTTCTTT. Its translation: CASSYPTGGRTEAFF.

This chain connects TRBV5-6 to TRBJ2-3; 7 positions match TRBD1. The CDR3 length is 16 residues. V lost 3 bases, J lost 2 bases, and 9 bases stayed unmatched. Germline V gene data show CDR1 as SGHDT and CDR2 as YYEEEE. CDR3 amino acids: CASSWRVQGITDTQYF. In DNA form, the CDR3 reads TGTGCCAGCAGCTGGCGGGTACAGGGGATCACAGATACGCAGTATTTT.

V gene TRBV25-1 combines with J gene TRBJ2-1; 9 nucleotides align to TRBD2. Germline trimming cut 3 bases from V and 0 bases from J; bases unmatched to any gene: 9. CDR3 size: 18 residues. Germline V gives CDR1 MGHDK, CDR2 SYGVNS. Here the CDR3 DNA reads TGTGCCAGCAGTGACGTAGCGGGGGCGAAGAGCTCCTACAATGAGCAGTTCTTC. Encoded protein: CASSDVAGAKSSYNEQFF.

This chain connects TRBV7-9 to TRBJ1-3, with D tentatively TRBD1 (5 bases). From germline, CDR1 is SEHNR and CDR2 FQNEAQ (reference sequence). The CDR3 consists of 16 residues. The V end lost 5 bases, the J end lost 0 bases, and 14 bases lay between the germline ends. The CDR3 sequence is CASSLGRGLSGNTIYF. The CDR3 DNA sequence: TGTGCCAGCAGCCTAGGGCGGGGACTCTCTGGAAACACCATATATTTT.